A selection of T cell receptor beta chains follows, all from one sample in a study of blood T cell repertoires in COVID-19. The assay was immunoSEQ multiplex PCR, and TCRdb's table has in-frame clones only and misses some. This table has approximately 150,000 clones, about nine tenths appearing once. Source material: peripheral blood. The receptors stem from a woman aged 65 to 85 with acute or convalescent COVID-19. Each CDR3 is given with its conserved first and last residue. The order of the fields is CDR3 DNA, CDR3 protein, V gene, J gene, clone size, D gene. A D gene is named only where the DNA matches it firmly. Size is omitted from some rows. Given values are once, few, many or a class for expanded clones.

TGCGCCAGCAGCACCGGGACTTCCCAAGAGACCCAGTACTTC	CASSTGTSQETQYF	TRBV5-1	TRBJ2-5	-	-
TGTGCCAGCAGTTCTGCTTTAGCGGGAGGGCGCGCTTCCTACAATGAGCAGTTCTTC	CASSSALAGGRASYNEQFF	TRBV27	TRBJ2-1	-	TRBD2
TGTGCCAGCTTGGGGCAGGGTGGGGAAAAACTGTTTTTT	CASLGQGGEKLFF	TRBV28	TRBJ1-4	-	-
TGTGCCAGTAGTCCGCTGGGGGGGGCGGCGAGCTCCTACAATGAGCAGTTCTTC	CASSPLGGAASSYNEQFF	TRBV19	TRBJ2-1	-	-
TGTGCCAGCAGTCCGCTCGACGGAGGCTATGGCTACACCTTC	CASSPLDGGYGYTF	TRBV28	TRBJ1-2	few	-
TGTGCCTGGAGGGGACAGGGGGTCAACAATGAGCAGTTCTTC	CAWRGQGVNNEQFF	TRBV30	TRBJ2-1	-	TRBD1
TGCGCCAGCAGCTTGTCAGGGGGCAATGGCTACACCTTC	CASSLSGGNGYTF	TRBV5-1	TRBJ1-2	-	TRBD1
TGTGCCAGCAGCTTAGGGACTTGGACTAGCGGGAGCTACGAGCAGTACTTC	CASSLGTWTSGSYEQYF	TRBV7-8	TRBJ2-7	-	TRBD2
TGTGCCAGCAGTCCCAGGGAGACCCAGTACTTC	CASSPRETQYF	TRBV6-5	TRBJ2-5	-	-
TGCAGCGTTGAAAGAACGACAGGGTATGGCTACACCTTC	CSVERTTGYGYTF	TRBV29-1	TRBJ1-2	-	TRBD1
TGCGCCAGCAGCCAAGAAGCATACGGGTCCTACAATGAGCAGTTCTTC	CASSQEAYGSYNEQFF	TRBV4-3	TRBJ2-1	-	-
TGTGCCAGCAGCCCGGCAGGGAATTCACCCCTCCACTTT	CASSPAGNSPLHF	TRBV3-1/TRBV3-2	TRBJ1-6	-	-
TGTGCCAGCAGCTTAGAGGGCCGGGGACTAGGTGAGCAGTTCTTC	CASSLEGRGLGEQFF	TRBV11-2	TRBJ2-1	-	TRBD2
TGCGCCAGCAGCTGGGGGACATACCAAGAGACCCAGTACTTC	CASSWGTYQETQYF	TRBV5-1	TRBJ2-5	-	-
TGTGCCAGCAGCTTAGGCGCGACAGGGAACCAGCATTTT	CASSLGATGNQHF	TRBV11-2	TRBJ1-5	-	TRBD1
TGTGCCAGCAGCGTAGAGGGGCTGACTGGAAACACCATATATTTT	CASSVEGLTGNTIYF	TRBV9	TRBJ1-3	-	-
TGCGCCAGCAGCTTGGACCCGGCTAGCGGAGGTACTGAGCAGTTCTTC	CASSLDPASGGTEQFF	TRBV5-1	TRBJ2-1	-	TRBD2
TGTGCCAGCAGCTCCGGGGACAGGTTTGATCCCTATGGCTACACCTTC	CASSSGDRFDPYGYTF	TRBV11-3	TRBJ1-2	-	TRBD1
TGTGCCAGCAGCATCGGACAGGGGCAAGAGACCCAGTACTTC	CASSIGQGQETQYF	TRBV11-2	TRBJ2-5	-	TRBD1
TGTGCCAGCAGTCCACAGGGAGTCGGCTACGAGCAGTACTTC	CASSPQGVGYEQYF	TRBV28	TRBJ2-7	-	-
TGTGCCAGCAGCTTAGGCCTCCGGGACATAGGCACAGATACGCAGTATTTT	CASSLGLRDIGTDTQYF	TRBV7-9	TRBJ2-3	-	-
TGTGCCTGGAGTCGCGACAGGAACACTGAAGCTTTCTTT	CAWSRDRNTEAFF	TRBV30	TRBJ1-1	-	-
TGTGCCAGCAGCCAGCGGGAGGGGGGGTACTACGAGCAGTACTTC	CASSQREGGYYEQYF	TRBV4-2	TRBJ2-7	-	TRBD2
TGTGCCTGGAGTGTTGGGGGGGGCCAGTACTTC	CAWSVGGGQYF	TRBV30	TRBJ2-7	-	-
TGTGCCAGTAGCATGTCGAGGAGCGAGCAGTTCTTC	CASSMSRSEQFF	TRBV19	TRBJ2-1	-	-
TGTGCCAGCAGCCCCGTGTCTCGGACAGATACGCAGTATTTT	CASSPVSRTDTQYF	TRBV7-2	TRBJ2-3	-	-
TGTGCCAGCAGTCTCAGGAGGGACGGATTATTGGAGACCCAGTACTTC	CASSLRRDGLLETQYF	TRBV27	TRBJ2-5	-	-
TGCGCCAGCAGGACTAGTCGGGAGCAGTTCTTC	CASRTSREQFF	TRBV10-2	TRBJ2-1	-	-
TGCGCCAGCAGCCTGGGACACCAATTGAACACTGAAGCTTTCTTT	CASSLGHQLNTEAFF	TRBV5-1	TRBJ1-1	-	-